Each of the 8 T cell receptor beta chains below was sequenced from the same sample in a study of T cells in Graves' hyperthyroidism and ophthalmopathy. Regions amplified from RNA transcripts were the TCR beta CDR3 regions. With the HTBI primer set, the TCR CDR3 went through a first round of RT-PCR. TCRdb re-analysed the multiplex PCR reads in MiXCR, keeping a single row per CDR3 protein. The table lists around 760,000 distinct CDR3 sequences, approximately 36% of them singletons. Input material: blood. The receptors were gathered from a woman aged 40 to 49 with Graves' hyperthyroidism.

This clonotype was observed many times. This chain joins TRBV20-1 and TRBJ1-6; D is perhaps TRBD1 (6 bases). The ends were cut back, 3 bases at V and 7 bases at J, with 16 bases in the middle. The CDR3 has 15 amino acids. Germline CDR1 reads DFQATT; CDR2 reads SNEGSKA (reference sequence). The CDR3 loop reads CSARGTTGLNSPLHF. The DNA for the CDR3 is TGCAGTGCTAGGGGGACGACAGGTCTAAATTCACCCCTCCACTTT.

In this sample, this clonotype turned up a few times. The V gene is TRBV20-1, the J gene TRBJ2-2; D is undetermined. Germline lookup yields CDR1 DFQATT and CDR2 SNEGSKA (reference sequence). The CDR3 spans 14 residues. V was pared by 3 bases and J by 0 bases, with 8 bases between. CDR3 residues: CSASPFSNTGELFF. CDR3 sequence (DNA): TGCAGTGCTAGTCCTTTTTCGAACACCGGGGAGCTGTTTTTT.

This clonotype was found many times. The V call is TRBV2, the J call TRBJ2-6, with TRBD2 matching 11 bases. The CDR3 loop spans 18 amino acids. Germline CDR1 SNHLY, CDR2 FYNNEI. J lost 0 bases, V lost 6 bases, and 7 bases had no gene match. The CDR3 here is CASRPGLAASSGANVLTF. CDR3 DNA: TGTGCCAGCAGACCGGGACTAGCGGCATCCTCTGGGGCCAACGTCCTGACTTTC.

The V call is TRBV7-9, the J call TRBJ2-7; D unclear. This CDR3 has 14 amino acids. V dropped 4 bases and J dropped 4 bases, with 14 bases sitting between them. Germline V gene sequence: CDR1 SEHNR, CDR2 FQNEAQ (reference sequence). The DNA of the CDR3 is TGTGCCAGCAGCTCTATTGACGGGTCTTACGAGCAGTACTTC. This translates into CASSSIDGSYEQYF.

The chain joins TRBV7-2 to TRBJ2-2, with 14 bases aligning to TRBD2. Trimming removed 5 bases from V and 4 bases from J; junction bases left unmatched: 9. The CDR3 totals 18 residues. The germline V gene has CDR1 SGHTA and CDR2 FQGNSA. CDR3 sequence reads: CASSLGLAGGRTTGELFF. CDR3 coding DNA: TGTGCCAGCAGCCTCGGACTAGCGGGAGGCCGTACCACCGGGGAGCTGTTTTTT.

In the case of this clonotype: Since a much larger clone is just one base distant, this may be a read error. This chain connects TRBV25-1 to TRBJ2-5; D is unresolved. The CDR3 extends over 15 amino acids. Trimming took off 0 bases at V and 3 bases at J, with 11 bases between the two ends. Germline values: CDR1 MGHDK, CDR2 SYGVNS. CDR3 amino acids: CASSEYIAAKETQYF. The DNA of the CDR3 is TGTGCCAGCAGTGAATATATCGCAGCCAAAGAGACCCAGTACTTC.

The genes are TRBV7-2 and TRBJ2-5; no reliable D call. CDR3 size: 13 residues. The V and J ends lost 3 bases and 5 bases respectively, with 10 bases between them. Germline CDR1 SGHTA, CDR2 FQGNSA. CDR3 coding DNA: TGTGCCAGCAGCTTGACCGGGTGGGAGACCCAGTACTTC. This sequence encodes CASSLTGWETQYF.

Details on this clonotype: One end of the junction is discordant with germline, which a read error may explain. V usage is TRBV25-1 and J usage is TRBJ1-3; D is possibly TRBD1 (6 bases). This CDR3 spans 14 amino acids. The germline V gene encodes CDR1 MGHDK and CDR2 SYGVNS. CDR3 nucleotide sequence: TGTGCCAGTTTGATAAGGGGGACTGGAAACACCATTTATTTT. Amino acids: CASLIRGTGNTIYF.